The 28 T cell receptor beta chains given below trace back to one sample, sequenced in a study of blood T cell repertoires in COVID-19. TCRdb keeps only in-frame clones here, not all; method: immunoSEQ multiplex PCR. Among some 210,000 clones, around four fifths were seen once, and the ten largest hold 2.9%. The source material was peripheral blood. The receptor set was obtained from a man aged 50 to 59 with active or convalescent COVID-19.

The chain recombines TRBV23-1 with TRBJ1-1, with D maybe TRBD1 (6 bases). TRBV23-1 is noted as an ORF with a role that remains uncertain. There are 14 residues in the CDR3. With 6 bases removed from V and 2 bases from J, the gap between germline ends came to 13 bases. The CDR3 nucleotides read TGCGCCAGCAGACGGACAGTTATAAACACTGAAGCTTTCTTT. Protein sequence: CASRRTVINTEAFF.

V gene TRBV4-1 combines with J gene TRBJ2-3, with 7 positions matching TRBD2. The V and J ends lost 6 bases and 2 bases, in that order; junction bases with no gene match: 8. The length of the CDR3 is 15 residues. The germline gives CDR1 MGHRA, CDR2 YSYEKL. The CDR3 spells CASSLTSSSTDTQYF. The CDR3 DNA sequence: TGCGCCAGCAGTCTGACTAGCTCCTCCACAGATACGCAGTATTTT.

This clone was seen a few times. The rearrangement links TRBV11-2 to TRBJ2-7, with 8 bases identical to TRBD2. CDR3 length equals 16 residues. Germline V gene sequence: CDR1 SGHAT, CDR2 FQNNGV. Trimming took 7 bases from V and 0 from J; bases not matched to a gene: 11. The CDR3 spells CASTEEAGGSSYEQYF. For the CDR3, the DNA is TGTGCCAGCACCGAGGAGGCGGGGGGTAGCTCCTACGAGCAGTACTTC.

The chain joins TRBV27 to TRBJ2-1; 7 nucleotides line up with TRBD2. Germline CDR1 reads MNHEY; CDR2 reads SMNVEV (reference sequence). The CDR3 contains 14 residues. V trimming: 2 bases; J trimming: 3 bases; junction bases outside the gene matches: 1. The CDR3 protein is CASSLRTSYNEQFF. The CDR3 DNA reads TGTGCCAGCAGTTTAAGGACTAGCTACAATGAGCAGTTCTTC.

The V and J genes are TRBV5-1 and TRBJ2-7, with TRBD1 matching 7 bases. V dropped 6 bases and J dropped 6; count of bases not matched to a gene: 12. Per germline, CDR1 SGHRS and CDR2 YFSETQ. This CDR3 region has 14 residues. The CDR3 bases are TGCGCCAGCACCGCGACAGGGTTATGGGGCGAGCAGTACTTC. Its protein is CASTATGLWGEQYF.

CDR3 region: CAWKVTVNTEAFF. The CDR3 DNA follows: TGTGCCTGGAAAGTAACAGTTAACACTGAAGCTTTCTTT. This rearrangement joins TRBV30 to TRBJ1-1, with D unclear. V dropped 4 bases and J dropped 2 bases, with 11 bases sitting between them. Germline loops: CDR1 GTSNPN, CDR2 SVGIG (reference sequence). The CDR3 extends over 13 amino acids. Full variable domain (missing parts from reference TRBV30 and TRBJ1-1): SQTIHQWPATLVQPVGSPLSLECTVEGTSNPNLYWYRQAAGRGLQLLFYSVGIGQISSEVPQNLSASRPQDRQFILSSKKLLLSDSGFYLCAWKVTVNTEAFFGQGTRLTVV.

This chain uses TRBV19 with TRBJ2-1, with 11 bases fitting TRBD2. V lost 8 bases and J lost 4; bases outside the gene matches: 4. In germline, CDR1 is LNHDA, CDR2 SQIVND (reference sequence). CDR3 length: 14 residues. This CDR3 reads CASLAGGGYNEQFF. DNA of the CDR3: TGTGCCAGTCTAGCGGGAGGTGGATACAATGAGCAGTTCTTC.

The gene calls are TRBV24-1 and TRBJ1-5; D remains unclear. Germline CDR1 KGHDR, CDR2 SFDVKD. The CDR3 extends over 15 amino acids. V shed 5 bases and J shed 5 bases, with 15 bases lying between them. In DNA form, the CDR3 reads TGTGCCACCAGTGCCAGGCGAAATAGGTATCAGCCCCAGCATTTT. As protein: CATSARRNRYQPQHF.

This rearrangement joins TRBV2 to TRBJ2-3, with a possible D match to TRBD1 (6 bases). Germline loops: CDR1 SNHLY, CDR2 FYNNEI. CDR3 length: 13 residues. V lost 9 bases and J lost 3, with 13 bases in between. The CDR3 protein is CASSRTVTDTQYF. The CDR3 DNA reads TGTGCCAGTTCCCGGACAGTGACAGATACGCAGTATTTT. Using reference TRBV2 and TRBJ2-3 for the parts outside the CDR3, the full variable domain is EPEVTQTPSHQVTQMGQEVILRCVPISNHLYFYWYRQILGQKVEFLVSFYNNEISEKSEIFDDQFSVERPDGSNFTLKIRSTKLEDSAMYFCASSRTVTDTQYFGPGTRLTVL.

This clone was observed a single time. The chain couples TRBV28 to TRBJ1-6; D gene ambiguous. CDR1 and CDR2 (germline): MDHEN, SYDVKM. Trimming took 3 bases from V and 18 from J, leaving 15 bases between them. CDR3 size: 12 residues. The CDR3 DNA reads TGTGCCAGCAGTTTTAACGGAGCCCCGAGCCACTTT. Translating it yields CASSFNGAPSHF.

J is TRBJ2-5 and V is TRBV5-6; 8 nucleotides align to TRBD2. Germline V CDR1 and CDR2: SGHDT, YYEEEE. There are 15 residues in the CDR3. Unmatched junction bases numbered 8, after V lost 1 base and J lost 6 bases. In DNA form, the CDR3 reads TGTGCCAGCAGCTTGAGTCGGGAGGGCCTAAAGACCCAGTACTTC. It specifies CASSLSREGLKTQYF. Full variable domain (remainder filled in from reference TRBV5-6 and TRBJ2-5): DAGVTQSPTHLIKTRGQQVTLRCSPKSGHDTVSWYQQALGQGPQFIFQYYEEEERQRGNFPDRFSGHQFPNYSSELNVNALLLGDSALYLCASSLSREGLKTQYFGPGTRLLVL.

This clone appeared many times. V and J are TRBV7-9 and TRBJ2-7; D unclear. V lost 0 bases and J 2 bases, leaving 8 bases between the germline ends. CDR1 and CDR2 (germline): SEHNR, FQNEAQ (reference sequence). The CDR3 spans 14 residues. CDR3 in DNA: TGTGCCAGCAGCTTAGCCGCGACTGCCTACGAGCAGTACTTC. Amino acids: CASSLAATAYEQYF.

The chain employs TRBV21-1 and TRBJ1-2. TRBV21-1 is a listed pseudogene. The length of the CDR3 is 17 residues. CDR3 nucleotide sequence: TGTGCCAGCAGCACTAACTCTCCCGGGATCTCCAAATATGGCTACACCTTC. It translates to CASSTNSPGISKYGYTF.

This chain uses TRBV28 with TRBJ2-2, with a possible D match to TRBD1 (6 bases). Germline values: CDR1 MDHEN, CDR2 SYDVKM. This CDR3 spans 13 amino acids. The CDR3 DNA reads TGTGCATTGGGGGCTACCACAGCCGGGGAGCTGTTTTTT. Translating it yields CALGATTAGELFF.

In the case of this clone: An end of the junction differs from the germline gene, which may be a read error. V is TRBV6-6 and J is TRBJ1-1; TRBD1 aligns across 7 bases. From germline, CDR1 is MNHNY and CDR2 SVGAGI (reference sequence). The CDR3 runs 12 residues. This chain's CDR3 is CASSSDRVGVYF. The CDR3 coding sequence is TGTGCCAGCAGTTCAGACAGGGTAGGAGTTTACTTT.

The chain uses TRBV10-3 and TRBJ2-1; TRBD2 agrees at 9 bases. The CDR3 runs to 15 residues. The germline CDR1 and CDR2 sequences are ENHRY and SYGVKD. Trimming took 5 bases from V and 9 from J; bases not matched to a gene: 11. The CDR3 DNA reads as TGTGCCATCAGTTCCCGCGGGGGGGAATTGGTTGAGCAGTTCTTC. This sequence encodes CAISSRGGELVEQFF.

The chain links TRBV28 to TRBJ2-7; D is unresolved. V lost 9 bases, J lost 3 bases, and 15 bases lay in between. The CDR3 contains 13 residues. The germline V gene encodes CDR1 MDHEN and CDR2 SYDVKM. The CDR3 DNA reads TGTGCCAGTACATCATCGAATGGCTACGAGCAGTACTTC. This sequence encodes CASTSSNGYEQYF.

The V and J genes are TRBV27 and TRBJ2-2; 7 bases are shared with TRBD1. Per germline, CDR1 MNHEY and CDR2 SMNVEV (reference sequence). The CDR3 covers 15 residues. Unmatched junction bases numbered 2, after V lost 2 bases and J lost 2 bases. CDR3 nucleotides: TGTGCCAGCAGTTTAGGGACAGTTAACACCGGGGAGCTGTTTTTT. Its protein is CASSLGTVNTGELFF.

The chain is built from TRBV6-4 and TRBJ2-7, with 7 bases lining up with TRBD1. Germline CDR1 is MRHNA and CDR2 is SNTAGT. The CDR3 has 15 amino acids. Trimming cost V 6 bases and J 3 bases; bases outside gene matches: 11. CDR3 in DNA: TGTGCCAGCAGCCCCAAACCGGGACAGCTCTACGAGCAGTACTTC. Protein: CASSPKPGQLYEQYF.

This clone was seen once. The chain couples TRBV6-4 to TRBJ1-2; maybe TRBD1 (5 bases). V lost 6 bases and J lost 2, with 16 bases in between. Germline V lookup: CDR1 MRHNA, CDR2 SNTAGT. CDR3 length: 15 residues. CDR3 in amino acids: CASSPRSGTNYGYTF. As DNA, the CDR3 is TGTGCCAGCAGCCCGCGGAGCGGGACGAACTATGGCTACACCTTC.

This clone was picked up a small number of times. The DNA for the CDR3 is TGTGCCAGTAGGTATGGGTCGGGGTTTCGACAGCCCCAGCATTTT. Amino acid sequence: CASRYGSGFRQPQHF. The rearrangement joins TRBV19 to TRBJ1-5; no reliable D call. The germline V gene encodes CDR1 LNHDA and CDR2 SQIVND (reference sequence). V gave up 6 bases and J gave up 7 bases, with 19 bases separating them. The CDR3 spans 15 residues. Full variable domain (remainder filled in from reference TRBV19 and TRBJ1-5): DGGITQSPKYLFRKEGQNVTLSCEQNLNHDAMYWYRQDPGQGLRLIYYSQIVNDFQKGDIAEGYSVSREKKESFPLTVTSAQKNPTAFYLCASRYGSGFRQPQHFGDGTRLSIL.

The chain has TRBV28 and TRBJ2-3; 9 nucleotides line up with TRBD2. The germline gives CDR1 MDHEN, CDR2 SYDVKM. With 3 bases clipped from V and 5 bases from J, the junction kept 6 bases outside the gene matches. CDR3 size: 15 residues. CDR3 DNA sequence: TGTGCCAGCAGTTTTGCGGGAGGGCCCGGAGATACGCAGTATTTT. This sequence encodes CASSFAGGPGDTQYF.

The chain recombines TRBV10-1 with TRBJ2-2; D perhaps matches TRBD2 (5 bases). Between the trimmed V and J ends, which lost 2 bases and 9 bases, there was a span of 7 bases. The CDR3 loop spans 12 amino acids. The germline V gene has CDR1 WNHNN and CDR2 SYGVQD (reference sequence). CDR3 region: CASSEGLRELFF. The CDR3 DNA reads as TGCGCCAGCAGTGAGGGACTCCGGGAGCTGTTTTTT.

In DNA, the CDR3 is TGTGCCAGTCGTTGGACAGCCTCAAACATTCAGTACTTC. Translation: CASRWTASNIQYF. The chain is built from TRBV27 and TRBJ2-4; possible D gene TRBD1, 6 bases. Germline assignment: CDR1 MNHEY and CDR2 SMNVEV (reference sequence). The CDR3 contains 13 residues. Trimming left V 9 bases short and J 6 bases short, with 15 bases between.

The chain couples TRBV19 to TRBJ2-1; 9 bases agree with TRBD1. Germline values: CDR1 LNHDA, CDR2 SQIVND (reference sequence). V lost 3 bases, J lost 5 bases, and 8 bases stayed unmatched. This CDR3 comprises 16 residues. CDR3 nucleotides: TGTGCCAGTAGTATGGACAGGGGATGGGGGAACAATGAGCAGTTCTTC. As protein: CASSMDRGWGNNEQFF.

This chain connects TRBV19 to TRBJ1-4; 9 positions agree with TRBD1. Unmatched junction bases numbered 10, after V lost 3 bases and J lost 8 bases. The germline CDR1 and CDR2 sequences are LNHDA and SQIVND (reference sequence). This CDR3 has 16 residues. The CDR3 bases are TGTGCCAGTAGTATGGGACAGGGTATAGGTCGGGAAAAACTGTTTTTT. This translates into CASSMGQGIGREKLFF.

This clone was seen only once. The genes are TRBV7-9 and TRBJ2-6, with 9 bases identical to TRBD1. Germline loops: CDR1 SEHNR, CDR2 FQNEAQ (reference sequence). The CDR3 is made up of 18 amino acids. V trimming: 5 bases; J trimming: 0 bases; junction bases outside the gene matches: 8. CDR3 in DNA: TGTGCCAGCAGCAATTCCGGGACAGGGAGCTCTGGGGCCAACGTCCTGACTTTC. This translates into CASSNSGTGSSGANVLTF.

The gene calls are TRBV4-3 and TRBJ1-3; D gene ambiguous. Per germline, CDR1 LGHNA and CDR2 YSLEER. CDR3 length equals 16 residues. Trimming took off 1 base at V and 0 bases at J, with 10 bases between the two ends. DNA of the CDR3: TGCGCCAGCAGCCAAGGCGGCAGCAGCTCTGGAAACACCATATATTTT. It is translated as CASSQGGSSSGNTIYF.